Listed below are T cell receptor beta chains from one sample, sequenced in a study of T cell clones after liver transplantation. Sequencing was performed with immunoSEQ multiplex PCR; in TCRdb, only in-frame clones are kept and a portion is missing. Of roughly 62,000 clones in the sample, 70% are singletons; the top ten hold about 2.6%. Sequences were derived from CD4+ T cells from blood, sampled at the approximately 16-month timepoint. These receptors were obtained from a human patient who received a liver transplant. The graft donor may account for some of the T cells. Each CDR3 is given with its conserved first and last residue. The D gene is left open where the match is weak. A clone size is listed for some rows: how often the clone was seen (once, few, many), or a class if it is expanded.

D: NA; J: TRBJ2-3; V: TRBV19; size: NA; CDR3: CASMKVGTDTQYF; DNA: TGTGCCAGTATGAAGGTGGGCACAGATACGCAGTATTTT
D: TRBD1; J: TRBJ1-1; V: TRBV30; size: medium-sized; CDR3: CAWNIDREAEAFF; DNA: TGTGCCTGGAATATAGACAGGGAGGCTGAAGCTTTCTTT
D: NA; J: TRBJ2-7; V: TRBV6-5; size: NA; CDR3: CASSTRQGQYEQYF; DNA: TGTGCCAGCAGCACCCGCCAGGGGCAATACGAGCAGTACTTC
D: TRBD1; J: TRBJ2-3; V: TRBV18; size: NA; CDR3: CASSPLTGQGEGTQYF; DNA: TGTGCCAGCTCACCACTTACCGGACAGGGGGAGGGAACGCAGTATTTT
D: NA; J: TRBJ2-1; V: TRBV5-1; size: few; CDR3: CASSLQGEYNEQFF; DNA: TGCGCCAGCAGCTTACAGGGAGAATACAATGAGCAGTTCTTC
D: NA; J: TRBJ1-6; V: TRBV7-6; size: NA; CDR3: CASSLVARGNSPLHF; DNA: TGTGCCAGCAGCTTAGTAGCCCGGGGTAATTCACCCCTCCACTTT
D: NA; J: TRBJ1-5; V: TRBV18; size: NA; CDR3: CASSRDEGSLNQPQHF; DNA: TGTGCCAGCTCACGGGACGAGGGATCCCTCAATCAGCCCCAGCATTTT
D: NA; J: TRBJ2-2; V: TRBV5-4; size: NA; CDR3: CASSLGGRSNTGELFF; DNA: TGTGCCAGCAGCTTGGGAGGCAGATCGAACACCGGGGAGCTGTTTTTT
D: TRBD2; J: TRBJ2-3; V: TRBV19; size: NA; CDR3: CASKLAASTDTQYF; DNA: TGTGCCAGTAAACTAGCGGCTAGCACAGATACGCAGTATTTT
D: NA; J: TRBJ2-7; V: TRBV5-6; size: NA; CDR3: CASSTTSGARGQYF; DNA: TGTGCCAGCAGCACCACCTCAGGGGCGCGGGGTCAGTACTTC
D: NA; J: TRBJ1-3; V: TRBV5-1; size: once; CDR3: CASSLVEAGNTIYF; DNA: TGCGCCAGCAGCTTGGTGGAGGCTGGAAACACCATATATTTT
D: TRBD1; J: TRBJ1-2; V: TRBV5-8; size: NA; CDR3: CASSSGTGGIGYGYTF; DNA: TGTGCCAGCAGCTCCGGGACAGGGGGCATCGGCTATGGCTACACCTTC
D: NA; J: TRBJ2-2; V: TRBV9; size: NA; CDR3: CASSVGLRNTGELFF; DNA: TGTGCCAGCAGCGTAGGCTTACGGAACACCGGGGAGCTGTTTTTT
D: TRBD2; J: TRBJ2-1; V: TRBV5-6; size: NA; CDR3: CASSLVGREDPHEQFF; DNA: TGTGCCAGCAGCTTGGTCGGGAGGGAGGACCCCCATGAGCAGTTCTTC
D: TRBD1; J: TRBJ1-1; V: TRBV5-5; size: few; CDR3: CASSPQGWGTEAFF; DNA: TGTGCCAGCAGCCCACAGGGGTGGGGCACTGAAGCTTTCTTT
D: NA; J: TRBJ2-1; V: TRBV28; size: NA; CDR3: CASSLRTPPEQFF; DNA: TGTGCCAGCAGTTTAAGGACACCCCCTGAGCAGTTCTTC
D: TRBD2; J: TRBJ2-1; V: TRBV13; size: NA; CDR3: CASSLGLPTSRHNEQFF; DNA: TGTGCCAGCAGCTTAGGCCTTCCGACTAGCAGACACAATGAGCAGTTCTTC
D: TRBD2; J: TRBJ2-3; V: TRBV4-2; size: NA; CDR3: CASSPLRGLAGDTQYF; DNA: TGTGCCAGCTCCCCTCTGAGGGGACTAGCGGGGGATACGCAGTATTTT
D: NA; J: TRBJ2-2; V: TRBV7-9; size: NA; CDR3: CASTVGSDTGELFF; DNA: TGTGCCAGCACCGTAGGATCGGACACCGGGGAGCTGTTTTTT
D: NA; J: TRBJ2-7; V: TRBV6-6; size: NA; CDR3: CASRQGLGGYEQYF; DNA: TGTGCCAGCAGGCAAGGGTTAGGGGGCTACGAGCAGTACTTC
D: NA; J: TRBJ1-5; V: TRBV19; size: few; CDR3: CASSIDGARTTNQPQHF; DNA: TGTGCCAGTAGTATAGATGGAGCGCGGACTACTAATCAGCCCCAGCATTTT
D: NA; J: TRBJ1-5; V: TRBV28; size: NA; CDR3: CASASHGRNQPQHF; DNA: TGTGCCAGCGCCAGCCACGGTCGCAATCAGCCCCAGCATTTT
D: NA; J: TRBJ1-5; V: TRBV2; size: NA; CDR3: CASSADSYNQPQHF; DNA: TGTGCCAGCAGTGCGGACAGCTACAATCAGCCCCAGCATTTT
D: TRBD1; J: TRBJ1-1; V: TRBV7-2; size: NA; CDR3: CASRSGTGHFLNTEAFF; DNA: TGTGCCAGCAGATCCGGGACAGGGCATTTTTTGAACACTGAAGCTTTCTTT
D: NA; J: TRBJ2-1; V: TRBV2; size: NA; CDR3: CASSESGRGGDNEQFF; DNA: TGTGCCAGCAGTGAAAGCGGCAGGGGAGGGGACAATGAGCAGTTCTTC
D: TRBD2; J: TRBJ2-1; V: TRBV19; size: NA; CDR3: CASSSYSGTSGSKDEQFF; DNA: TGTGCCAGTAGTTCCTACTCCGGGACTAGCGGGAGTAAGGATGAGCAGTTCTTC
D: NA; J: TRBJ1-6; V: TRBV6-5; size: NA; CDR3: CASSLAGENSPLHF; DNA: TGTGCCAGCAGTTTAGCAGGGGAAAATTCACCCCTCCACTTT
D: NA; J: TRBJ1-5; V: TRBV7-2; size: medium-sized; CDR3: CASSLGGYGQPQHF; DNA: TGTGCCAGCAGCTTGGGGGGGTATGGGCAGCCCCAGCATTTT
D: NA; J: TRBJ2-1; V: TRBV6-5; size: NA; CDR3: CASSSDVAEQFF; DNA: TGTGCCAGCAGTTCGGACGTCGCCGAGCAGTTCTTC
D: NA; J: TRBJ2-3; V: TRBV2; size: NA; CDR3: CASDRDPSDTQYF; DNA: TGTGCCAGCGACCGGGACCCCTCAGATACGCAGTATTTT
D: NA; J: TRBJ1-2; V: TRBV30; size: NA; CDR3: CAWSGLQVYTF; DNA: TGTGCCTGGAGTGGCCTCCAGGTCTACACCTTC